A few counts support the clone carrying this T cell receptor (beta chain). The antigen is unknown. The data derive from a study of T-cell memory formation after mild COVID-19. Study context: Clustering of TCRs was largely donor specific.

Points from the study as a whole: Shrinking CD4+ clones resided mostly in CM and EM, and CD8+ ones in EMRA.

TCRdb itself ran the 5' RACE reads through MiXCR, one entry per CDR3 protein. The data show about 430,000 distinct CDR3 sequences, 20% to 30% seen once. The sample taken for sequencing was PBMCs or a T cell subset sorted from them (not recorded which). The source of this sequence is an adult woman who had mild COVID-19 (a few samples of this study predate the infection). Cell type and time point are not known.

As DNA, the CDR3 is TGCAGTCCCCCGGGGAACACTGAAGCTTTCTTT. It encodes CSPPGNTEAFF. V usage is TRBV20-1 and J usage is TRBJ1-1; D gene ambiguous. CDR3 size: 11 residues. V dropped 8 bases and J dropped 1 base, with 8 bases sitting between them. The germline CDR1 and CDR2 sequences are DFQATT and SNEGSKA (reference sequence).